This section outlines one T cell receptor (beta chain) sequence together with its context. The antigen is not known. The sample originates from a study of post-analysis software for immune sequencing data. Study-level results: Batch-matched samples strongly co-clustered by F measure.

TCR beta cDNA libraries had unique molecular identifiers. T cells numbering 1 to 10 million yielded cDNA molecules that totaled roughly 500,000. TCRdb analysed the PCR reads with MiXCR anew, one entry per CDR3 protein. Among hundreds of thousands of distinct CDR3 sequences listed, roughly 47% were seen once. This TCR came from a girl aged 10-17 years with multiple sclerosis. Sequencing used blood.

The CDR3 is CASSFGTGDSTNEKLFF. The DNA for the CDR3 is TGTGCCAGCAGTTTTGGGACAGGCGACTCAACTAATGAAAAACTGTTTTTT. V is TRBV27 and J is TRBJ1-4, with 8 bases aligning to TRBD1. With V trimmed by 3 bases and J by 0 bases, 6 bases remained unmatched. In germline, CDR1 is MNHEY, CDR2 SMNVEV (reference sequence). This CDR3 is 17 amino acids long.